Below are 2 T cell receptor beta chains sequenced from a single sample in a study of PD-1 blockade in mismatch repair-deficient tumors. Sequencing was performed with immunoSEQ multiplex PCR; in TCRdb, only in-frame clones are kept and a portion is missing. This table has tens of thousands of clones, approximately 80% appearing once. Sequencing was performed on peripheral blood, taken 4 weeks after starting pembrolizumab. These receptors all come from an adult with mismatch repair-deficient cancer.

The chain joins TRBV14 to TRBJ2-1; TRBD2 aligns across 9 bases. The V segment lost 1 base and the J segment 5 bases; nucleotides outside the gene matches: 3. The CDR3 runs to 15 residues. Germline V gene lookup returns CDR1 SGHDN and CDR2 FVKESK. CDR3 sequence (DNA): TGTGCCAGCAGCCAAGTCAGCGGGAGGAACAATGAGCAGTTCTTC. It yields the protein CASSQVSGRNNEQFF.

The genes are TRBV7-2 and TRBJ2-1, with 11 bases identical to TRBD2. The ends lost 0 bases at V and 0 bases at J; junction bases unmatched: 7. Germline-derived CDR1 and CDR2 are SGHTA and FQGNSA. The CDR3 is made up of 19 amino acids. In DNA form, the CDR3 reads TGTGCCAGCAGCTTAGCGGCTAGCGGGAGGCCCAACTCCTACAATGAGCAGTTCTTC. Amino acid sequence: CASSLAASGRPNSYNEQFF.